A selection of T cell receptor beta chains follows, all from one sample in a study of blood T cells in healthy people across ages. TCRdb re-analysed the 5' RACE reads in MiXCR, keeping a single row per CDR3 protein. The repertoire has 750,000 to 950,000 distinct CDR3 sequences, about 55% of them found once; the top ten carry approximately 40%. Sequencing was done on a sample of blood. Receptor source: an elderly man in good health. Each CDR3 is given with its conserved first and last residue. The D gene is left open where the match is weak. Only some rows state a clone size, as once, few, many or a class for expanded clones.

D gene: TRBD1; clone size: NA; J gene: TRBJ1-4; V gene: TRBV5-1; CDR3 DNA: TGCGCCAGCTCCCGGGACAGGGGGCTAGCTAATGAAAAACTGTTTTTT; CDR3 protein: CASSRDRGLANEKLFF
D gene: NA; clone size: NA; J gene: TRBJ1-5; V gene: TRBV12-3/TRBV12-4; CDR3 DNA: TGTGCCAGCAGTGAACCGGCAGGAGGGTATCAGCCCCAGCATTTT; CDR3 protein: CASSEPAGGYQPQHF
D gene: TRBD2; clone size: NA; J gene: TRBJ2-3; V gene: TRBV3-1; CDR3 DNA: TGTGCCAGCAGCCAACCTAGCGGGAGCACAGATACGCAGTATTTT; CDR3 protein: CASSQPSGSTDTQYF
D gene: NA; clone size: NA; J gene: TRBJ1-6; V gene: TRBV28; CDR3 DNA: TGTGCCAGCCATGCCCCAGGCGATTCACCCCTCCACTTT; CDR3 protein: CASHAPGDSPLHF
D gene: TRBD1; clone size: NA; J gene: TRBJ1-2; V gene: TRBV30; CDR3 DNA: TGTGCCTGGAGAGGGACAGGGGATGGCTATGGCTACACCTTC; CDR3 protein: CAWRGTGDGYGYTF
D gene: NA; clone size: NA; J gene: TRBJ1-2; V gene: TRBV5-8; CDR3 DNA: TGTGCCAGCAGCTTGCTTAAAGCGCAGGCCCTCTATGGCTACACCTTC; CDR3 protein: CASSLLKAQALYGYTF
D gene: TRBD2; clone size: NA; J gene: TRBJ2-1; V gene: TRBV7-2; CDR3 DNA: TGTGCCAGCAGCTCAACGGGAGCGGGGGGTAGCAAGGAGCAGTTCTTC; CDR3 protein: CASSSTGAGGSKEQFF
D gene: TRBD2; clone size: NA; J gene: TRBJ2-7; V gene: TRBV29-1; CDR3 DNA: TGCAGCGTTGTGACTAGCGGACCCTACGAGCAGTACTTC; CDR3 protein: CSVVTSGPYEQYF
D gene: TRBD2; clone size: NA; J gene: TRBJ2-5; V gene: TRBV20-1; CDR3 DNA: TGCAGTGCTAGAGGACTAGCCGAAGAGACCCAGTACTTC; CDR3 protein: CSARGLAEETQYF
D gene: NA; clone size: few; J gene: TRBJ2-3; V gene: TRBV29-1; CDR3 DNA: TGCAGCGTTGAAGGAGTACCGGACAGACGCACAGATACGCAGTATTTT; CDR3 protein: CSVEGVPDRRTDTQYF
D gene: TRBD1; clone size: NA; J gene: TRBJ1-1; V gene: TRBV5-1; CDR3 DNA: TGCGCCAGCACGCGAGAGGGGACAGTGAACACTGAAGCTTTCTTT; CDR3 protein: CASTREGTVNTEAFF
D gene: NA; clone size: NA; J gene: TRBJ2-3; V gene: TRBV5-1; CDR3 DNA: TGCGCCAGCAGCTTTGGTCCCGGCACAGATACGCAGTATTTT; CDR3 protein: CASSFGPGTDTQYF
D gene: NA; clone size: NA; J gene: TRBJ2-2; V gene: TRBV5-1; CDR3 DNA: TGCGCCAGCAGCGCCGGACAAGGGGAGCTGTTTTTT; CDR3 protein: CASSAGQGELFF
D gene: TRBD1; clone size: NA; J gene: TRBJ1-2; V gene: TRBV20-1; CDR3 DNA: TGCAGTGCTAGAGGCAGGGGGCAATATGGCTACACCTTC; CDR3 protein: CSARGRGQYGYTF
D gene: TRBD2; clone size: NA; J gene: TRBJ2-7; V gene: TRBV9; CDR3 DNA: TGTGCCAGCAGCGTAGATGCTACTAGCGGGAGCCCCAGCTCCTACGAGCAGTACTTC; CDR3 protein: CASSVDATSGSPSSYEQYF
D gene: NA; clone size: NA; J gene: TRBJ1-5; V gene: TRBV4-1; CDR3 DNA: TGCGCCAGCAGCCGATCATACAGAAAATATAGCAATCAGCCCCAGCATTTT; CDR3 protein: CASSRSYRKYSNQPQHF
D gene: TRBD2; clone size: NA; J gene: TRBJ2-5; V gene: TRBV12-3/TRBV12-4; CDR3 DNA: TGTGCCAGCAGTTTAGCGCTAAGAGGACTAGCAGACCTCGGAGAGACCCAGTACTTC; CDR3 protein: CASSLALRGLADLGETQYF
D gene: NA; clone size: many; J gene: TRBJ2-1; V gene: TRBV7-2; CDR3 DNA: TGTGCCAGCAGCTTACCAGGGGATCGTAACAATGAGCAGTTCTTC; CDR3 protein: CASSLPGDRNNEQFF
D gene: TRBD1; clone size: few; J gene: TRBJ1-2; V gene: TRBV25-1; CDR3 DNA: TGTGCCAGCAGTGAATACAGGGGGGTGAGGGGCTACACCTTC; CDR3 protein: CASSEYRGVRGYTF
D gene: TRBD2; clone size: NA; J gene: TRBJ2-5; V gene: TRBV20-1; CDR3 DNA: TGCAGTGCTAGATTCCCTACAGGCGGACGAGCGGGAAGGGAGACCCAGTACTTC; CDR3 protein: CSARFPTGGRAGRETQYF
D gene: NA; clone size: NA; J gene: TRBJ2-1; V gene: TRBV11-1; CDR3 DNA: TGTGCCAGCAGTTCTACGAGAGAGCAGTTCTTC; CDR3 protein: CASSSTREQFF
D gene: NA; clone size: NA; J gene: TRBJ1-2; V gene: TRBV24-1; CDR3 DNA: TGTGCCACCAGTGATACCCTATCTATGGGCTACACCTTC; CDR3 protein: CATSDTLSMGYTF
D gene: NA; clone size: once; J gene: TRBJ1-2; V gene: TRBV29-1; CDR3 DNA: TGCAGCGTTGGGGGCAGGCTTCAACGCTATGGCTACACCTTC; CDR3 protein: CSVGGRLQRYGYTF
D gene: TRBD1; clone size: NA; J gene: TRBJ2-2; V gene: TRBV3-1; CDR3 DNA: TGTGCCAGCAGCGGCTATCGGACAGGGATCAACGGGGAGCTGTTTTTT; CDR3 protein: CASSGYRTGINGELFF
D gene: TRBD2; clone size: NA; J gene: TRBJ2-7; V gene: TRBV6-5; CDR3 DNA: TGTGCCAGCAGTTACTCCCTGGCTAGCGGGAGTGCCCCCTACGAGCAGTACTTC; CDR3 protein: CASSYSLASGSAPYEQYF
D gene: TRBD2; clone size: NA; J gene: TRBJ2-1; V gene: TRBV15; CDR3 DNA: TGTGCCACCAGCAGTGGAGGGGGACTAGCGGGTTCCAAGTTCTTC; CDR3 protein: CATSSGGGLAGSKFF
D gene: TRBD1; clone size: NA; J gene: TRBJ2-6; V gene: TRBV5-1; CDR3 DNA: TGCGCCAGCAGCTTGTATTTCGGGACAGGTGCTGGGGCCAACGTCCTGACTTTC; CDR3 protein: CASSLYFGTGAGANVLTF
D gene: NA; clone size: NA; J gene: TRBJ2-1; V gene: TRBV24-1; CDR3 DNA: TGTGCCACCAGTGAAGGGGGGAGGGCCAAATATGAGCAGTTCTTC; CDR3 protein: CATSEGGRAKYEQFF
D gene: TRBD2; clone size: few; J gene: TRBJ2-1; V gene: TRBV5-1; CDR3 DNA: TGCGCCAGCAGCTTGATACTAGCGAGCTCCTACAATGAGCAGTTCTTC; CDR3 protein: CASSLILASSYNEQFF
D gene: NA; clone size: few; J gene: TRBJ1-2; V gene: TRBV30; CDR3 DNA: TGTGCCTGGAGTGCCGGGGGGTTAATCTATGGCTACACCTTC; CDR3 protein: CAWSAGGLIYGYTF
D gene: TRBD2; clone size: NA; J gene: TRBJ2-7; V gene: TRBV7-3; CDR3 DNA: TGTGCCAGCAGCTTAATGGGCGGGAGAAGCTCCTACGAGCAGTACTTC; CDR3 protein: CASSLMGGRSSYEQYF
D gene: TRBD2; clone size: NA; J gene: TRBJ2-1; V gene: TRBV11-2; CDR3 DNA: TGTGCCAGCAGCTTAGACCCTCGGCTAGCGGGACCCTCCTACAATGAGCAGTTCTTC; CDR3 protein: CASSLDPRLAGPSYNEQFF
D gene: TRBD1; clone size: NA; J gene: TRBJ2-7; V gene: TRBV14; CDR3 DNA: TGTGCCAGCAGTAAAGGACAGGGAAGCTCCTACGAGCAGTACTTC; CDR3 protein: CASSKGQGSSYEQYF
D gene: NA; clone size: once; J gene: TRBJ2-1; V gene: TRBV7-3; CDR3 DNA: TGTGCCAGCAGCCCTTGGAGAGGGAGTGGGTACAATGAGCAGTTCTTC; CDR3 protein: CASSPWRGSGYNEQFF
D gene: TRBD2; clone size: NA; J gene: TRBJ2-1; V gene: TRBV11-3; CDR3 DNA: TGTGCCAGCAGCCCCGATGGCCCTGGACTAGCGGGAGCTGACAATGAGCAGTTCTTC; CDR3 protein: CASSPDGPGLAGADNEQFF
D gene: NA; clone size: NA; J gene: TRBJ2-1; V gene: TRBV9; CDR3 DNA: TGTGCCAGCACCACAGGGCGGGCCTACAATGAGCAGTTCTTC; CDR3 protein: CASTTGRAYNEQFF